These T cell receptor beta chains were read from a single sample in a study of blood T cell repertoires in COVID-19. The method was immunoSEQ multiplex PCR; TCRdb's version includes in-frame clones alone and lacks a portion of them. The sample yields 68,000 or so clones, around 80% seen once. Sequencing was performed on peripheral blood. The receptors derive from a human donor in a cohort sampled during active COVID-19. Both conserved end residues are trimmed from each CDR3. The size field is filled for only some rows; it gives once, few, many or a size class.

- TRBJ1-2 TRBV5-1 ASSLGVRGPDGPYGYT
- TRBJ2-7 TRBV3-1/TRBV3-2 ASSPPVTGRAYEQY
- TRBJ2-6 TRBV4-2 ASSQYYLAYSSGANVLT
- TRBJ2-1 TRBV5-4 ASIDLTSGHNEQF
- TRBJ1-1 TRBV4-2 ASSQPGGGTEAF
- TRBJ2-7 TRBV15 ATSRGRGLADYEQY
few TRBJ2-7 TRBV5-1 ASIAGRSQFDEQY
- TRBJ2-7 TRBV4-1 ASSQDRLAGGPRSYEQY
- TRBJ1-1 TRBV4-1 ASSPTGTANTEAF
- TRBJ1-5 TRBV30 AWSALGTRTQPQH
- TRBJ2-7 TRBV29-1 SALRGDYEQY
few TRBJ2-7 TRBV12-3/TRBV12-4 ASSRGRGYEQY
- TRBJ1-1 TRBV13 ASSPWLITEAF
- TRBJ1-2 TRBV11-2 ASSLDLLSYGYT
once TRBJ2-3 TRBV4-2 ASSQETAGGLGY
- TRBJ1-2 TRBV12-3/TRBV12-4 ASGGTATYGYT
- TRBJ1-2 TRBV6-5 ASSITGQAPSGYT
- TRBJ2-7 TRBV11-2 ASGQTTGRGVVEQY
- TRBJ2-7 TRBV11-3 ASSRRDYSYEQY
- TRBJ1-1 TRBV6-5 ASGNRGLGEAF
- TRBJ2-2 TRBV12-1 ASRQGGRPSSRTGELF
- TRBJ2-4 TRBV6-5 ASSSEGAWGNIQY
- TRBJ2-1 TRBV2 ASRVGRASYNEQF
- TRBJ1-2 TRBV30 AWSVGHPGNYGYT
- TRBJ2-5 TRBV6-2/TRBV6-3 ASSYLGHQETQY
- TRBJ2-5 TRBV30 AWRAPGQGSETQY
few TRBJ2-7 TRBV10-3 AIRRTGDSYEQY
- TRBJ2-7 TRBV4-2 ASSQERGQHYEQY
- TRBJ2-1 TRBV14 ASSYKGLAPAKPCHEQF
- TRBJ2-7 TRBV5-5 ASSPGGDRVYEQY
- TRBJ1-4 TRBV5-1 ASSLGQIQGEKLF
- TRBJ1-4 TRBV6-5 ASSYGTGGEKLF
- TRBJ2-2 TRBV24-1 ATSESGLLTGELF
- TRBJ1-4 TRBV7-2 ASSPVTGEKLF
few TRBJ2-7 TRBV21-1 ASSSRDGGRSYEQY
- TRBJ2-7 TRBV30 AWSPPAGVPEQY
- TRBJ2-2 TRBV7-2 ASSLRLAGVTGELF
few TRBJ1-5 TRBV28 ASSPNGFNQPQH
- TRBJ2-2 TRBV2 ASSYQNPGTGANTGELF
- TRBJ2-7 TRBV7-9 ASSLGTGPSYEQY
- TRBJ2-7 TRBV18 ASSPRPDFSSSYEQY
- TRBJ1-2 TRBV6-5 ASSLSLGQGYT
- TRBJ1-1 TRBV21-1 ASSKLPGLMNTEAF
few TRBJ2-1 TRBV7-3 ASSRGLAGAGDEQF
- TRBJ1-4 TRBV5-1 ASSLAGGSNEKLF
- TRBJ2-3 TRBV21-1 ASSKGAPAGPHTDTQY
- TRBJ1-2 TRBV11-2 ASSLDAGGTYGYT
once TRBJ2-1 TRBV27 ASSSPDRGPYNEQF
- TRBJ2-1 TRBV21-1 ASSKGEEPLVDEQF
- TRBJ1-1 TRBV12-3/TRBV12-4 ASRGQSNTEAF
once TRBJ2-7 TRBV4-3 ASSRSAGGMFEQY